The 24 T cell receptor beta chains in this list originate from one sample, sequenced in a study of CD8 T cells in ankylosing spondylitis. One entry per CDR3 protein results from TCRdb running MiXCR on the 5' RACE reads. This table has more than 30,000 distinct CDR3 sequences, about an eighth appearing once. The material sequenced was synovial fluid, either unsorted or a sorted T cell fraction (not recorded which). Receptor source: a male donor with ankylosing spondylitis.

Relative to its sample, this clonotype is medium-sized. This sequence joins TRBV24-1 and TRBJ2-1; perhaps TRBD2 as D (6 bases). The CDR3 contains 14 residues. V was cut by 9 bases and J by 2 bases, with 13 bases left in between. The germline gives CDR1 KGHDR, CDR2 SFDVKD. This CDR3 is CATGTGAAYNEQFF. Here the CDR3 DNA reads TGTGCCACCGGCACGGGAGCTGCCTACAATGAGCAGTTCTTC.

This clonotype was observed many times. This chain uses TRBV7-2 with TRBJ2-7, with 7 bases fitting TRBD2. V dropped 0 bases and J dropped 4; count of bases not matched to a gene: 3. CDR1 SGHTA and CDR2 FQGNSA come from the germline V gene. The CDR3 totals 14 residues. CDR3 bases: TGTGCCAGCAGCTTAGCGGGCGGGGGTTACGAGCAGTACTTC. Its translation is CASSLAGGGYEQYF.

This clonotype was detected ten times or more. J is TRBJ1-1 and V is TRBV20-1; D gene uncertain. The germline V gene encodes CDR1 DFQATT and CDR2 SNEGSKA (reference sequence). The germline V and J ends were trimmed by 3 bases and 3 bases, with 8 bases remaining between them. CDR3 length: 12 residues. The CDR3 region is CSASILDTEAFF. DNA of the CDR3: TGCAGTGCTAGTATCCTGGACACTGAAGCTTTCTTT.

The CDR3 DNA sequence: TGTGCCAGCTCACCTCCCCAGGGGGCCGGTGAAAAACTGTTTTTT. Translated, it gives CASSPPQGAGEKLFF. The chain joins TRBV18 to TRBJ1-4; TRBD1 agrees at 8 bases. V was pared by 3 bases and J by 7 bases, with 7 bases of the junction left unmatched. The length of the CDR3 is 15 residues. The germline V gene has CDR1 KGHSH and CDR2 LQKENI.

This clonotype was observed a few times. This chain joins TRBV6-2 or TRBV6-3 and TRBJ2-7; D may correspond to TRBD1 or TRBD2 (5 bases each). The CDR3 runs to 15 residues. V was clipped by 5 bases and J by 3 bases, with 17 bases between them. CDR1 MNHEY and CDR2 SVGEGT come from the germline V gene. The CDR3: CASSGDPRGFYEQYF. The DNA for the CDR3 is TGTGCCAGCAGTGGGGACCCGCGAGGATTCTACGAGCAGTACTTC.

V and J are TRBV6-4 and TRBJ2-2, with no clear D. This CDR3 region has 14 residues. Trimming took 8 bases from V and 0 from J, leaving 10 bases between them. Germline V gene sequence: CDR1 MRHNA, CDR2 SNTAGT. The CDR3 region is CASCLGPNTGELFF. CDR3 bases: TGTGCCAGCTGCCTGGGTCCGAACACCGGGGAGCTGTTTTTT.

This clonotype was found a few times. V is TRBV7-9 and J is TRBJ2-1, with TRBD1 identical over 8 bases. This CDR3 is built from 16 residues. Trimming at V came to 5 bases and at J to 4 bases, leaving 10 bases not matched to a gene. Germline CDR1 SEHNR, CDR2 FQNEAQ (reference sequence). CDR3 in amino acids: CASSDYPGTGYNEQFF. The CDR3 coding sequence is TGTGCCAGCAGCGATTATCCTGGGACAGGTTACAATGAGCAGTTCTTC.

The chain employs TRBV6-2 or TRBV6-3 and TRBJ2-7; 12 bases map to TRBD2. Trimming removed 5 bases from V and 2 bases from J; junction bases left unmatched: 13. This CDR3 is built from 18 residues. Germline CDR1 reads MNHEY; CDR2 reads SVGEGT. The CDR3 reads CASSKASGLAGPTYEQYF. For the CDR3, the DNA is TGTGCCAGCAGTAAGGCATCTGGACTAGCGGGACCCACCTACGAGCAGTACTTC.

This chain connects TRBV2 to TRBJ2-7; D perhaps matches TRBD1 (5 bases). V dropped 1 base and J dropped 4 bases, with 14 bases sitting between them. Germline V gene data show CDR1 as SNHLY and CDR2 as FYNNEI. The CDR3 covers 15 residues. The chain's CDR3 is CASSEVSGFGYEQYF. The CDR3 DNA reads TGTGCCAGCAGTGAAGTCTCAGGGTTTGGATACGAGCAGTACTTC.

The chain employs TRBV25-1 and TRBJ2-3; D is uncertain. The CDR3 covers 13 residues. Trimming stripped 2 bases from V and 4 bases from J, with 7 bases between. Germline-derived CDR1 and CDR2 are MGHDK and SYGVNS. CDR3 DNA sequence: TGTGCCAGCAGTGAAGAGGCGCCAGATACGCAGTATTTT. Protein product: CASSEEAPDTQYF. Full variable domain (rest looked up from reference TRBV25-1 and TRBJ2-3): EADIYQTPRYLVIGTGKKITLECSQTMGHDKMYWYQQDPGMELHLIHYSYGVNSTEKGDLSSESTVSRIRTEHFPLTLESARPSHTSQYLCASSEEAPDTQYFGPGTRLTVL.

Ten or more counts support this clonotype. J is TRBJ1-3 and V is TRBV5-6; D gene uncertain. With 3 bases removed from V and 3 bases from J, the gap between germline ends came to 13 bases. The CDR3 contains 15 residues. The germline V gene encodes CDR1 SGHDT and CDR2 YYEEEE. The CDR3 DNA sequence: TGTGCCAGCAGCTCCCCCAGTGATTTTGGAAACACCATATATTTT. This translates into CASSSPSDFGNTIYF.

The genes are TRBV20-1 and TRBJ2-7, with D possibly being TRBD2 (6 bases). This CDR3 has 15 residues. The V end was cut by 0 bases, the J end by 2 bases, with 14 bases between. Germline lookup yields CDR1 DFQATT and CDR2 SNEGSKA (reference sequence). DNA for the CDR3: TGCAGTGCTAGAGATTGGGACTCCCTTACCTACGAGCAGTACTTC. Protein: CSARDWDSLTYEQYF.

V is TRBV20-1 and J is TRBJ2-2; 9 nucleotides align to TRBD2. The CDR3 consists of 17 residues. Looked up from germline, CDR1 is DFQATT and CDR2 is SNEGSKA (reference sequence). Germline trimming cut 0 bases from V and 0 bases from J; bases unmatched to any gene: 5. This CDR3 reads CSARDGGRATNTGELFF. For the CDR3, the DNA is TGCAGTGCTAGAGATGGCGGGAGGGCCACGAACACCGGGGAGCTGTTTTTT.

The sample holds many counts of this clonotype. The V gene is TRBV6-1, the J gene TRBJ2-6; D is undetermined. The ends were cut back, 1 base at V and 0 bases at J, with 4 bases in the middle. This CDR3 has 15 amino acids. Germline V gene data show CDR1 as MNHNS and CDR2 as SASEGT. For the CDR3, the DNA is TGTGCCAGCAGTGAAGAGAGCTCTGGGGCCAACGTCCTGACTTTC. Translated: CASSEESSGANVLTF.

This clonotype was counted between two and nine times. This rearrangement joins TRBV29-1 to TRBJ1-2; 8 bases match TRBD1. V gave up 1 base and J gave up 6 bases; unmatched junction bases: 4. The CDR3 is made up of 13 amino acids. The V gene's germline CDR1 is SQVTM and CDR2 ANQGSEA. CDR3 in amino acids: CSVEGQGLDGYTF. The CDR3 DNA follows: TGCAGCGTTGAAGGACAGGGGTTGGATGGCTACACCTTC.

This clonotype appeared many times. J is TRBJ2-2 and V is TRBV27, with 8 bases that match TRBD2. Germline CDR1 is MNHEY and CDR2 is SMNVEV (reference sequence). CDR3 length equals 16 residues. Trimming took 6 bases from V and 8 from J; bases not matched to a gene: 14. The CDR3 sequence is CASSLGAGGLTGELFF. DNA of the CDR3: TGTGCCAGCAGCCTCGGGGCGGGGGGACTCACGGGGGAGCTGTTTTTT.

V is TRBV4-3 and J is TRBJ2-6; D not certain. Germline V gene sequence: CDR1 LGHNA, CDR2 YSLEER. CDR3 size: 16 residues. Deletions cut 1 base from V and 0 bases from J, with 7 bases between. As DNA, the CDR3 is TGCGCCAGCAGCCAAGTGTCAGCCTCTGGGGCCAACGTCCTGACTTTC. Translated: CASSQVSASGANVLTF.

Ten or more counts support this clonotype. CDR3 sequence reads: CASSSQSYRRYEQYF. CDR3 DNA: TGCGCCAGCAGCTCACAAAGCTACAGGAGATACGAGCAGTACTTC. This chain links TRBV5-1 with TRBJ2-7; a possible D gene is TRBD1 (5 bases). V lost 3 bases, J lost 4 bases, and 17 bases lay in between. The germline V gene has CDR1 SGHRS and CDR2 YFSETQ. The CDR3 runs to 15 residues.

This clonotype was seen only a few times. The chain joins TRBV6-5 to TRBJ2-6, with 7 nucleotides matching TRBD2. V lost 0 bases and J lost 0; bases outside the gene matches: 2. The CDR3 totals 17 residues. Germline lookup yields CDR1 MNHEY and CDR2 SVGAGI. The DNA for the CDR3 is TGTGCCAGCAGTTACTCGGGGAGGGTCTCTGGGGCCAACGTCCTGACTTTC. Its translation is CASSYSGRVSGANVLTF.

This sequence joins TRBV11-2 and TRBJ2-7, with a possible D match to TRBD1 (6 bases). This CDR3 is 18 amino acids long. V was pared by 5 bases and J by 0 bases, with 23 bases between. Per the germline V gene, CDR1 is SGHAT and CDR2 is FQNNGV. CDR3 in amino acids: CASSTIGTSETLSYEQYF. In DNA, the CDR3 is TGTGCCAGCAGCACCATTGGGACATCCGAAACCCTCTCCTACGAGCAGTACTTC. Drawing the rest from reference TRBV11-2 and TRBJ2-7, the complete variable domain is EAGVAQSPRYKIIEKRQSVAFWCNPISGHATLYWYQQILGQGPKLLIQFQNNGVVDDSQLPKDRFSAERLKGVDSTLKIQPAKLEDSAVYLCASSTIGTSETLSYEQYFGPGTRLTVT.

This clonotype was seen more than once but under ten times. This chain joins TRBV7-9 and TRBJ1-5; D uncertain. There are 14 residues in the CDR3. V lost 1 base to trimming and J lost 6 bases, with 10 bases between them. Germline CDR1 is SEHNR and CDR2 is FQNEAQ (reference sequence). CDR3 protein: CASSLGGLGQPQHF. The CDR3 region has the DNA TGTGCCAGCAGCTTAGGAGGGCTGGGTCAGCCCCAGCATTTT. Full variable domain (rest looked up from reference TRBV7-9 and TRBJ1-5): DTGVSQNPRHKITKRGQNVTFRCDPISEHNRLYWYRQTLGQGPEFLTYFQNEAQLEKSRLLSDRFSAERPKGSFSTLEIQRTEQGDSAMYLCASSLGGLGQPQHFGDGTRLSIL.

This clonotype was seen many times. The chain recombines TRBV27 with TRBJ1-2, with D possibly being TRBD1 (6 bases). The CDR3 is 19 amino acids. The germline gives CDR1 MNHEY, CDR2 SMNVEV (reference sequence). V was pared by 0 bases and J by 3 bases, with 23 bases between. In DNA form, the CDR3 reads TGTGCCAGCAGTTTATCTGGGGGGCAGGGAAAATATCGGGACTATGGCTACACCTTC. Its translation: CASSLSGGQGKYRDYGYTF.

The J gene is TRBJ2-5, the V gene TRBV7-9; no clear D. This CDR3 is built from 13 residues. V lost 4 bases and J lost 1, with 7 bases in between. The V gene's germline CDR1 is SEHNR and CDR2 FQNEAQ (reference sequence). CDR3 nucleotides: TGTGCCAGCAGCTACGAAGCCCAAGAGACCCAGTACTTC. Amino acids: CASSYEAQETQYF. The whole variable domain, remainder taken from reference TRBV7-9 and TRBJ2-5, is DTGVSQNPRHKITKRGQNVTFRCDPISEHNRLYWYRQTLGQGPEFLTYFQNEAQLEKSRLLSDRFSAERPKGSFSTLEIQRTEQGDSAMYLCASSYEAQETQYFGPGTRLLVL.

The chain joins TRBV7-9 to TRBJ2-3; D is possibly TRBD1 (6 bases). V was trimmed by 5 bases and J by 11 bases, leaving 17 bases between them. This CDR3 has 13 residues. Germline assignment: CDR1 SEHNR and CDR2 FQNEAQ (reference sequence). CDR3 in amino acids: CASSALTGPQQYF. CDR3 DNA: TGTGCCAGCAGCGCTTTGACAGGTCCCCAGCAGTATTTT. Full variable domain (outside the CDR3, taken from reference TRBV7-9 and TRBJ2-3): DTGVSQNPRHKITKRGQNVTFRCDPISEHNRLYWYRQTLGQGPEFLTYFQNEAQLEKSRLLSDRFSAERPKGSFSTLEIQRTEQGDSAMYLCASSALTGPQQYFGPGTRLTVL.